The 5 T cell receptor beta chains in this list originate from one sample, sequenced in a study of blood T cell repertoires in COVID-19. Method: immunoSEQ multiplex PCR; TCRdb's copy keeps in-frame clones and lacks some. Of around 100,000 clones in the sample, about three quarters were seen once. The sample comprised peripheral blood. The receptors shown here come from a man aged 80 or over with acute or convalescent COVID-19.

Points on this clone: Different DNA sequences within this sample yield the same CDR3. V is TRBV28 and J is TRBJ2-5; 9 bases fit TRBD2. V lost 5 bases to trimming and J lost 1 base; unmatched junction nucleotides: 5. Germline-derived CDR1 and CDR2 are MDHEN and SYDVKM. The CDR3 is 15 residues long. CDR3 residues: CASSLLAGLQETQYF. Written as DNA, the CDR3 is TGTGCCAGCAGTCTTCTAGCGGGACTCCAAGAGACCCAGTACTTC. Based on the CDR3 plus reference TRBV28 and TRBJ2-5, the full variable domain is DVKVTQSSRYLVKRTGEKVFLECVQDMDHENMFWYRQDPGLGLRLIYFSYDVKMKEKGDIPEGYSVSREKKERFSLILESASTNQTSMYLCASSLLAGLQETQYFGPGTRLLVL.

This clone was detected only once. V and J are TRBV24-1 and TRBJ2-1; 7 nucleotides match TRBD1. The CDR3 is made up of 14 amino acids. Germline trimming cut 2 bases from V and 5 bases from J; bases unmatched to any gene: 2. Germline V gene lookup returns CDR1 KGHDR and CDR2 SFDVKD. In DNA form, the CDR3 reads TGTGCCACCAGTGATTCGGGACAGAACAATGAGCAGTTCTTC. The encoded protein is CATSDSGQNNEQFF.

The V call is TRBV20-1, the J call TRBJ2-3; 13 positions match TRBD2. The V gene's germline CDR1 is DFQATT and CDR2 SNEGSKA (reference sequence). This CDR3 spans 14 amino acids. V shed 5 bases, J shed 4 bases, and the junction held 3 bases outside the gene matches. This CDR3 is CSAGGLAGADTQYF. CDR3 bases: TGCAGTGCTGGTGGACTAGCGGGAGCAGATACGCAGTATTTT.

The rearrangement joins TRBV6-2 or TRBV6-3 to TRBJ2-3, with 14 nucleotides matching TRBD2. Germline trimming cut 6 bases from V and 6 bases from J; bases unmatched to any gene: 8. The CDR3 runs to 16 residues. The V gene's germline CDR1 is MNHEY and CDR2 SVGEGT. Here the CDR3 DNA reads TGTGCCAGCAGCCCCGGGACTAGCGGGAGATCGGATACGCAGTATTTT. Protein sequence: CASSPGTSGRSDTQYF.

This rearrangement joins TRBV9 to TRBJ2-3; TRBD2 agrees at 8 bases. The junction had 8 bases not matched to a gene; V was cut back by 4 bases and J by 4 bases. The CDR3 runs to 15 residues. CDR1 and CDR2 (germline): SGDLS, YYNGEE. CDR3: CASSLSGSRADTQYF. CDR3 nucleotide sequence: TGTGCCAGCAGCCTCAGCGGGAGTCGCGCAGATACGCAGTATTTT.